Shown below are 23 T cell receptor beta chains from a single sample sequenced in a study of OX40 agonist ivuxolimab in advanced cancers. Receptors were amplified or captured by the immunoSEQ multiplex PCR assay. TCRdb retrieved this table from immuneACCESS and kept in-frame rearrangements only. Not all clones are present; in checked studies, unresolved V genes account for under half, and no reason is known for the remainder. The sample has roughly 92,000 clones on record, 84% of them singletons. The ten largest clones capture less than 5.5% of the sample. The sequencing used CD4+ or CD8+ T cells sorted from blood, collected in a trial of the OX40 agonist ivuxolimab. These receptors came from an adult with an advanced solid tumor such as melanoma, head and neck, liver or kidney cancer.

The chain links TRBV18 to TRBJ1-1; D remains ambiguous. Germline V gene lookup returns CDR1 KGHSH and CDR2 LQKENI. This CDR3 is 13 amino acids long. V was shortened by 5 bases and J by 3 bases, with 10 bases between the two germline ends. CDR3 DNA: TGTGCCAGCTCAACTACACGGGACACTGAAGCTTTCTTT. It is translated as CASSTTRDTEAFF.

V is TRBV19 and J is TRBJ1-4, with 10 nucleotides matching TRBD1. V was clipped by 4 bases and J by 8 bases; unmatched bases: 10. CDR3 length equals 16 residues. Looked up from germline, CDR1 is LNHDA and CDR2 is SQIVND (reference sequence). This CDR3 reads CASSKQPDRGGEKLFF. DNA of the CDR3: TGTGCCAGTAGTAAGCAGCCGGACAGGGGGGGGGAAAAACTGTTTTTT.

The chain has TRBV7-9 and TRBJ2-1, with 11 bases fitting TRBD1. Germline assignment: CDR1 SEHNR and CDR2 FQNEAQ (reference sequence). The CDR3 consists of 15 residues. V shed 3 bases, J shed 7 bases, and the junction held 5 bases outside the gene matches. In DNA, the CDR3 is TGTGCCAGCAGCTTCGGGACAGGGGGTTCGAATGAGCAGTTCTTC. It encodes CASSFGTGGSNEQFF.

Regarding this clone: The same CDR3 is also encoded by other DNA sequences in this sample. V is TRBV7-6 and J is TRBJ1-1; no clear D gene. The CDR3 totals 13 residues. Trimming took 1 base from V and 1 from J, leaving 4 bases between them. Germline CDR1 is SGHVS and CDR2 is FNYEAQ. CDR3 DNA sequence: TGTGCCAGCAGCTTAGATAGGAACACTGAAGCTTTCTTT. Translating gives CASSLDRNTEAFF.

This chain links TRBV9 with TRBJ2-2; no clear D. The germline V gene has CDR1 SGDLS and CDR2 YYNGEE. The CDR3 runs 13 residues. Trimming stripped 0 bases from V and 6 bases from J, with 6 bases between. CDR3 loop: CASSVAVPGELFF. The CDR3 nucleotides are TGTGCCAGCAGCGTAGCCGTACCCGGGGAGCTGTTTTTT. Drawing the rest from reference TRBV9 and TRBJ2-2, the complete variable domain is DSGVTQTPKHLITATGQRVTLRCSPRSGDLSVYWYQQSLDQGLQFLIQYYNGEERAKGNILERFSAQQFPDLHSELNLSSLELGDSALYFCASSVAVPGELFFGEGSRLTVL.

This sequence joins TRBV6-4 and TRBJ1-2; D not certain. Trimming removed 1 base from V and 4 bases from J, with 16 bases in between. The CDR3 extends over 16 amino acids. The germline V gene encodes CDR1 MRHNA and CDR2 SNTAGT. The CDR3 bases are TGTGCCAGCAGTGACTTACTGGAACTGATCGGCTATGGCTACACCTTC. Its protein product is CASSDLLELIGYGYTF.

The CDR3 region is CASSSNRGTQYF. In DNA form, the CDR3 reads TGTGCCAGTAGTTCGAACCGGGGGACCCAGTACTTC. V usage is TRBV19 and J usage is TRBJ2-5; possible D gene TRBD2, 5 bases. This CDR3 is 12 amino acids long. Germline-derived CDR1 and CDR2 are LNHDA and SQIVND (reference sequence). Trimming removed 5 bases at V and 7 bases at J, with 11 bases between.

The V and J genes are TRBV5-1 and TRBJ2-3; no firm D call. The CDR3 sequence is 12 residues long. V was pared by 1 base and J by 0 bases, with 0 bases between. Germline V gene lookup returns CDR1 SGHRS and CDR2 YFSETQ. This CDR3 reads CASSLSTDTQYF. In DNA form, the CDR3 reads TGCGCCAGCAGCTTGAGCACAGATACGCAGTATTTT.

In DNA form, the CDR3 reads TGTGCCAGCCAGACAGGTAACAATCAGCCCCAGCATTTT. Encoded protein: CASQTGNNQPQHF. V and J are TRBV2 and TRBJ1-5, with D tentatively TRBD1 (6 bases). V was pared by 8 bases and J by 3 bases, with 11 bases between. The CDR3 is 13 amino acids. Germline V gene data show CDR1 as SNHLY and CDR2 as FYNNEI. Looking up the rest from reference TRBV2 and TRBJ1-5 gives the full variable domain: EPEVTQTPSHQVTQMGQEVILRCVPISNHLYFYWYRQILGQKVEFLVSFYNNEISEKSEIFDDQFSVERPDGSNFTLKIRSTKLEDSAMYFCASQTGNNQPQHFGDGTRLSIL.

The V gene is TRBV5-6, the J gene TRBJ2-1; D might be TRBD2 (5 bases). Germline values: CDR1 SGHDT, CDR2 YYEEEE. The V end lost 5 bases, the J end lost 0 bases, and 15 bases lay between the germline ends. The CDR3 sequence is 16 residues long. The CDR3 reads CASRRGPGSSYNEQFF. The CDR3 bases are TGTGCCAGCAGGCGAGGTCCGGGGAGCTCCTACAATGAGCAGTTCTTC.

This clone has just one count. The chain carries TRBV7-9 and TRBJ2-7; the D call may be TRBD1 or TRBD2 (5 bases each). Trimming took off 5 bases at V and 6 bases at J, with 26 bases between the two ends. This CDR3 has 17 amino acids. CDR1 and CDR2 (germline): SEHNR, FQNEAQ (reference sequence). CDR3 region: CASSASQTGIVGVEQYF. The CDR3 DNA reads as TGTGCCAGCAGCGCCTCCCAGACGGGGATCGTGGGGGTCGAGCAGTACTTC.

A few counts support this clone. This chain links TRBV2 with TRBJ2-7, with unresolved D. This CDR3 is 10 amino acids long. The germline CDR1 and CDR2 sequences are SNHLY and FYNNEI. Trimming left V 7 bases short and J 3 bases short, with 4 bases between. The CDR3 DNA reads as TGTGCCAGCAAGGACTACGAGCAGTACTTC. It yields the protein CASKDYEQYF.

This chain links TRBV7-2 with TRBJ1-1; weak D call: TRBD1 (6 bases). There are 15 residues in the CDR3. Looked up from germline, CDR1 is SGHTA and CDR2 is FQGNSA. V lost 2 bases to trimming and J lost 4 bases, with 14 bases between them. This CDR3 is CASSLLGTSATEAFF. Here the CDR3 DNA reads TGTGCCAGCAGCTTACTAGGGACATCCGCCACTGAAGCTTTCTTT.

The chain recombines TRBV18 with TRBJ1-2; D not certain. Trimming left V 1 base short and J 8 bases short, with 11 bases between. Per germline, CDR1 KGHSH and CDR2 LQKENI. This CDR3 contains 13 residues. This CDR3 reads CASSPQDSSGYTF. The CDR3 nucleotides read TGTGCCAGCTCACCACAAGACTCCTCGGGCTACACCTTC. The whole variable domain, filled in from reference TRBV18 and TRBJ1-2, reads NAGVMQNPRHLVRRRGQEARLRCSPMKGHSHVYWYRQLPEEGLKFMVYLQKENIIDESGMPKERFSAEFPKEGPSILRIQQVVRGDSAAYFCASSPQDSSGYTFGSGTRLTVV.

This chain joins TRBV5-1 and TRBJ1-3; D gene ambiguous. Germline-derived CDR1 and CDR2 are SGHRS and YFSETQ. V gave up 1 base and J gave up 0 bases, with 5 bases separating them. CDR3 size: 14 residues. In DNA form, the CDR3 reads TGCGCCAGCAGCTTGACAGTCTCTGGAAACACCATATATTTT. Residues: CASSLTVSGNTIYF. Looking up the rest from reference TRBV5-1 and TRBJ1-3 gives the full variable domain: KAGVTQTPRYLIKTRGQQVTLSCSPISGHRSVSWYQQTPGQGLQFLFEYFSETQRNKGNFPGRFSGRQFSNSRSEMNVSTLELGDSALYLCASSLTVSGNTIYFGEGSWLTVV.

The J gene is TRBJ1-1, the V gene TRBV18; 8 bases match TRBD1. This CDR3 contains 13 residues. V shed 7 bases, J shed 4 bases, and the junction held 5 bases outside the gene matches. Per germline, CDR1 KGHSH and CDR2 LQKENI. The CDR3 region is CASLRTGTTEAFF. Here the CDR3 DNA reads TGTGCCAGCTTACGGACAGGGACCACTGAAGCTTTCTTT.

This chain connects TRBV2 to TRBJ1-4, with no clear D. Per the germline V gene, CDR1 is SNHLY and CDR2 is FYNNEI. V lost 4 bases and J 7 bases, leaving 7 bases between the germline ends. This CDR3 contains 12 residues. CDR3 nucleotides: TGTGCCAGCAGTGTAAGGGTTGAAAAACTGTTTTTT. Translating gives CASSVRVEKLFF.

The CDR3 DNA is TGTGCCAGCAGCCAAGAGGGGCTTTGGAACACTGAAGCTTTCTTT. Translating gives CASSQEGLWNTEAFF. The chain uses TRBV4-2 and TRBJ1-1, with TRBD1 as a possible D gene (5 bases). Per the germline V gene, CDR1 is LGHNA and CDR2 is YNFKEQ. This CDR3 has 15 amino acids. V was shortened by 0 bases and J by 1 base, with 9 bases between the two germline ends.

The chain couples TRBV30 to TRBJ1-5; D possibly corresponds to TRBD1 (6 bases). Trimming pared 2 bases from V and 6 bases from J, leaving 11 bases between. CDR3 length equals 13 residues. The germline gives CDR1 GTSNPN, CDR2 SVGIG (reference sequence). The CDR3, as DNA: TGTGCCTGGAGTTTCAGGGGCGGTCAGCCCCAGCATTTT. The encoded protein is CAWSFRGGQPQHF.

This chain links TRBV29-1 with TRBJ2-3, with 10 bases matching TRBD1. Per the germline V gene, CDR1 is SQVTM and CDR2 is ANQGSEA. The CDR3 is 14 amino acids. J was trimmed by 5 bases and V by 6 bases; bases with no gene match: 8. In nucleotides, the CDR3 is TGCAGCGTCCCCGGGACAGGGGTGGTAGATACGCAGTATTTT. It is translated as CSVPGTGVVDTQYF.

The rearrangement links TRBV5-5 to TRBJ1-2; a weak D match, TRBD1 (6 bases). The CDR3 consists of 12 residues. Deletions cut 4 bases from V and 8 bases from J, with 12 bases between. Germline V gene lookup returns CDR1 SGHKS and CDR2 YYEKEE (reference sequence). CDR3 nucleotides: TGTGCCAGCAGCCCACAGGGAGGAGGCTACACCTTC. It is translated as CASSPQGGGYTF.

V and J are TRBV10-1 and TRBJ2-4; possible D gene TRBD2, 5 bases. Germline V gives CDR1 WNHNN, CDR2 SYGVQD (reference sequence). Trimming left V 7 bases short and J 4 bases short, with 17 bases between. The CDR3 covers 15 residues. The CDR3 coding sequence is TGCGCCAGCAATCTTGGGGAGCAACCAAAAAACATTCAGTACTTC. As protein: CASNLGEQPKNIQYF.

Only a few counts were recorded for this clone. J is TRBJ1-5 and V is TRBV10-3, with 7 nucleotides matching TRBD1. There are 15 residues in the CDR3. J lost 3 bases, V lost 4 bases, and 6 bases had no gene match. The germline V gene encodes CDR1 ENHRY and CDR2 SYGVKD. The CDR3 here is CAISGSDRVNQPQHF. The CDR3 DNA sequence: TGTGCCATCAGTGGGAGCGACAGGGTCAATCAGCCCCAGCATTTT.